This T cell receptor beta chain was sequenced in a study of shared T cell receptors in the human thymus. Between the trimmed V and J ends, which lost 2 bases and 3 bases, there was a span of 10 bases. Germline V gene sequence: CDR1 MNHEY, CDR2 SVGAGI. This CDR3 is built from 14 residues. Libraries were prepared by immunoSEQ multiplex PCR; TCRdb keeps only in-frame clonotypes and omits some of them. The data show 720,000 or so clones, with approximately 83% seen just once and roughly 0.01% held by the top ten. These data also formed part of another study, on human thymus T cells.

The clonotype originates from a girl less than two years old with a congenital heart defect. This sequence joins TRBV6-5 and TRBJ1-1; no firm D call. The sequenced material came from thymocytes. CDR3 sequence (DNA): TGTGCCAGCAGTTACGTGAACATGGACACTGAAGCTTTCTTT. This sequence encodes CASSYVNMDTEAFF.